These T cell receptor beta chains were read from a single sample in a study of blood T cell repertoires in COVID-19. Profiling relied on immunoSEQ multiplex PCR, and the TCRdb table lists in-frame clones only, not all of them. This sample carries over 85,000 clones, more than 75% of them seen once, and the ten largest clones take around 4.3%. The sample comprised peripheral blood. The source of these receptors is a human donor in a cohort sampled during active COVID-19. CDR3s include the opening cysteine and the closing phenylalanine or tryptophan. A D gene is named only where the DNA matches it firmly. Rows may omit the clone size; those that give it use once, few, many or a size class.

J: TRBJ1-6; V: TRBV4-3; D: NA; size: NA; CDR3: CASSQDVTGALPSSYNSPLHF; DNA: TGCGCCAGCAGCCAAGACGTAACAGGAGCCCTACCTAGCTCCTATAATTCACCCCTCCACTTT
J: TRBJ2-1; V: TRBV6-5; D: TRBD1; size: NA; CDR3: CASSYTGTGVNEQFF; DNA: TGTGCCAGCAGTTACACCGGGACAGGGGTAAATGAGCAGTTCTTC
J: TRBJ1-1; V: TRBV19; D: TRBD1; size: NA; CDR3: CASTQPGTGKKAFF; DNA: TGTGCCAGTACCCAACCGGGGACAGGGAAGAAAGCTTTCTTT
J: TRBJ1-1; V: TRBV2; D: NA; size: NA; CDR3: CASSDRGPSAFF; DNA: TGTGCCAGCAGTGACAGGGGCCCCAGCGCTTTCTTT
J: TRBJ2-3; V: TRBV28; D: TRBD1; size: NA; CDR3: CASSPTGGKGRGTDTQYF; DNA: TGTGCCAGCAGCCCGACAGGGGGAAAGGGGAGGGGCACAGATACGCAGTATTTT
J: TRBJ1-5; V: TRBV5-1; D: NA; size: few; CDR3: CASSLWGGSNQPQHF; DNA: TGCGCCAGCAGCTTGTGGGGGGGAAGCAATCAGCCCCAGCATTTT
J: TRBJ1-2; V: TRBV5-1; D: NA; size: few; CDR3: CASSWTSNYGYTF; DNA: TGCGCCAGCAGCTGGACTAGTAACTATGGCTACACCTTC
J: TRBJ1-5; V: TRBV18; D: NA; size: few; CDR3: CASSPQDNQPQHF; DNA: TGTGCCAGCTCACCCCAGGATAATCAGCCCCAGCATTTT
J: TRBJ1-3; V: TRBV11-2; D: NA; size: NA; CDR3: CASRRTLDFRNTIYF; DNA: TGTGCCAGCAGGCGAACACTGGACTTCCGAAACACCATATATTTT
J: TRBJ1-1; V: TRBV28; D: NA; size: NA; CDR3: CASRVGDIITEAFF; DNA: TGTGCCAGCAGGGTGGGGGACATAATCACTGAAGCTTTCTTT
J: TRBJ2-1; V: TRBV7-3; D: NA; size: NA; CDR3: CASSNGVNNEQFF; DNA: TGTGCCAGCAGCAACGGGGTTAACAATGAGCAGTTCTTC
J: TRBJ1-1; V: TRBV30; D: TRBD1; size: NA; CDR3: CAWSVQGAWRMNTEAFF; DNA: TGTGCCTGGAGTGTACAGGGGGCGTGGAGGATGAACACTGAAGCTTTCTTT
J: TRBJ1-2; V: TRBV5-4; D: TRBD1; size: NA; CDR3: CASSSGQLRYGYTF; DNA: TGTGCCAGCAGCTCGGGACAGCTGCGCTATGGCTACACCTTC
J: TRBJ2-3; V: TRBV9; D: NA; size: NA; CDR3: CASSVMFQALRDTDTQYF; DNA: TGTGCCAGCAGCGTAATGTTCCAGGCCCTTCGCGACACAGATACGCAGTATTTT
J: TRBJ2-5; V: TRBV11-2; D: NA; size: NA; CDR3: CASSYSGGPGETQYF; DNA: TGTGCCAGCAGCTATTCAGGGGGGCCCGGGGAGACCCAGTACTTC
J: TRBJ2-2; V: TRBV4-1; D: TRBD2; size: NA; CDR3: CASSQEPREGAGELFF; DNA: TGCGCCAGCAGCCAAGAACCCAGGGAGGGAGCCGGGGAGCTGTTTTTT
J: TRBJ2-1; V: TRBV5-4; D: TRBD2; size: NA; CDR3: CASSSGGLYNEQFF; DNA: TGTGCCAGCAGCAGCGGGGGCCTTTACAATGAGCAGTTCTTC
J: TRBJ2-3; V: TRBV18; D: NA; size: NA; CDR3: CASSPGGVPDTQYF; DNA: TGTGCCAGCTCCCCCGGAGGGGTTCCAGATACGCAGTATTTT
J: TRBJ2-3; V: TRBV11-2; D: TRBD2; size: NA; CDR3: CASSLVAGGAGTDTQYF; DNA: TGTGCCAGCAGCTTAGTGGCCGGGGGGGCGGGCACAGATACGCAGTATTTT
J: TRBJ2-7; V: TRBV9; D: NA; size: once; CDR3: CASSVGGALTEQYF; DNA: TGTGCCAGCAGCGTAGGGGGAGCCCTTACGGAGCAGTACTTC
J: TRBJ1-2; V: TRBV7-2; D: NA; size: NA; CDR3: CASSLGGRVYTF; DNA: TGTGCCAGCAGCTTGGGGGGGCGCGTCTACACCTTC
J: TRBJ2-5; V: TRBV5-1; D: NA; size: NA; CDR3: CASSDLARGETQYF; DNA: TGCGCCAGCAGCGATCTAGCGAGAGGAGAGACCCAGTACTTC
J: TRBJ2-5; V: TRBV10-3; D: NA; size: once; CDR3: CAISESLVSQETQYF; DNA: TGTGCCATCAGTGAGTCACTGGTTAGTCAAGAGACCCAGTACTTC
J: TRBJ1-6; V: TRBV7-9; D: TRBD1; size: NA; CDR3: CASSSGTANSPLHF; DNA: TGTGCCAGCAGCTCCGGGACAGCCAATTCACCCCTCCACTTT
J: TRBJ1-4; V: TRBV28; D: TRBD1; size: NA; CDR3: CASSRDRVREKLFF; DNA: TGTGCCAGCAGTCGCGACAGGGTTAGAGAAAAACTGTTTTTT
J: TRBJ1-4; V: TRBV2; D: TRBD1; size: NA; CDR3: CASSDGQGHEKLFF; DNA: TGTGCCAGCAGTGACGGACAGGGTCATGAAAAACTGTTTTTT
J: TRBJ2-5; V: TRBV10-3; D: TRBD1; size: NA; CDR3: CAISESILRDRQETQYF; DNA: TGTGCCATCAGTGAGTCGATATTACGGGACAGGCAAGAGACCCAGTACTTC
J: TRBJ2-5; V: TRBV11-2; D: TRBD1; size: once; CDR3: CASGPRDRGRQETQYF; DNA: TGTGCCAGCGGCCCCCGGGACAGGGGGCGTCAAGAGACCCAGTACTTC
J: TRBJ2-2; V: TRBV6-1; D: TRBD2; size: NA; CDR3: CASREAGGANTGELFF; DNA: TGTGCCAGCAGGGAAGCGGGGGGAGCGAACACCGGGGAGCTGTTTTTT
J: TRBJ2-3; V: TRBV18; D: TRBD1; size: NA; CDR3: CASSPRDSSTDTQYF; DNA: TGTGCCAGCTCACCACGGGACAGTAGCACAGATACGCAGTATTTT
J: TRBJ2-7; V: TRBV5-1; D: NA; size: NA; CDR3: CASSLGSVSSYEQYF; DNA: TGCGCCAGCAGCTTGGGGTCGGTCTCGTCCTACGAGCAGTACTTC
J: TRBJ2-1; V: TRBV5-1; D: TRBD2; size: once; CDR3: CASGLAGYNEQFF; DNA: TGCGCCAGTGGACTAGCGGGTTACAATGAGCAGTTCTTC
J: TRBJ2-3; V: TRBV5-1; D: TRBD2; size: NA; CDR3: CASSPEGLAGGLGTDTQYF; DNA: TGCGCCAGCAGCCCGGAGGGACTAGCGGGGGGGCTAGGGACAGATACGCAGTATTTT
J: TRBJ1-1; V: TRBV11-3; D: TRBD1; size: NA; CDR3: CASSHTGADRVGANTEAFF; DNA: TGTGCCAGCAGCCATACTGGGGCAGACAGGGTCGGGGCGAACACTGAAGCTTTCTTT
J: TRBJ1-6; V: TRBV7-6; D: TRBD1; size: NA; CDR3: CASSLGQGALSSPLHF; DNA: TGTGCCAGCAGCTTAGGGCAGGGGGCGCTCAGTTCACCCCTCCACTTT
J: TRBJ2-3; V: TRBV15; D: NA; size: NA; CDR3: CATSRGAVADHTDTQYF; DNA: TGTGCCACCAGCAGAGGGGCCGTGGCAGACCACACAGATACGCAGTATTTT
J: TRBJ2-1; V: TRBV16; D: NA; size: NA; CDR3: CASSQEFGGQTPQFF; DNA: TGTGCCAGCAGCCAAGAGTTCGGGGGGCAGACCCCGCAGTTCTTC
J: TRBJ2-7; V: TRBV20-1; D: NA; size: NA; CDR3: CSARSTNEQYF; DNA: TGCAGTGCTAGGAGCACCAACGAGCAGTACTTC
J: TRBJ2-3; V: TRBV7-2; D: NA; size: NA; CDR3: CASSLVTVTDTQYF; DNA: TGTGCCAGCAGCCTAGTTACTGTCACAGATACGCAGTATTTT
J: TRBJ1-2; V: TRBV4-1; D: NA; size: NA; CDR3: CASSQVGLDYGYTF; DNA: TGCGCCAGCAGCCAAGTGGGCTTAGACTATGGCTACACCTTC
J: TRBJ2-3; V: TRBV10-3; D: TRBD2; size: NA; CDR3: CAISSGGGDTQYF; DNA: TGTGCCATCAGTAGCGGGGGTGGTGATACGCAGTATTTT
J: TRBJ2-7; V: TRBV7-6; D: TRBD2; size: NA; CDR3: CASSLDPSGASYEQYF; DNA: TGTGCCAGCAGCTTAGACCCTAGCGGGGCCTCGTACGAGCAGTACTTC
J: TRBJ1-1; V: TRBV9; D: NA; size: NA; CDR3: CASSLTGRNTEAFF; DNA: TGTGCCAGCAGCCTAACGGGAAGGAACACTGAAGCTTTCTTT
J: TRBJ1-4; V: TRBV6-6; D: TRBD1; size: once; CDR3: CASSLDRVPTPTNEKLFF; DNA: TGTGCCAGCAGTCTGGACAGGGTCCCTACACCGACTAATGAAAAACTGTTTTTT
J: TRBJ1-6; V: TRBV5-5; D: NA; size: NA; CDR3: CASSLLFRQGNDSPLHF; DNA: TGTGCCAGCAGCTTGCTTTTCCGCCAGGGAAATGATTCACCCCTCCACTTT
J: TRBJ2-1; V: TRBV11-3; D: NA; size: NA; CDR3: CASSFGTRDPPYNEQFF; DNA: TGTGCCAGCAGCTTCGGCACCAGGGATCCCCCCTACAATGAGCAGTTCTTC
J: TRBJ2-7; V: TRBV7-2; D: TRBD2; size: NA; CDR3: CASSLRTSGGPQQYF; DNA: TGTGCCAGCAGCCTAAGGACTAGCGGGGGGCCGCAGCAGTACTTC